The 28 T cell receptor beta chains below all came from one sample that was sequenced in a study of blood T cell repertoires in COVID-19. The method was immunoSEQ multiplex PCR; TCRdb's version includes in-frame clones alone and lacks a portion of them. The sample has approximately 300,000 clones, 75% to 90% seen once. Sequencing used peripheral blood. These receptors were obtained from a middle-aged man with acute or convalescent COVID-19.

This chain joins TRBV6-1 and TRBJ1-1, with D tentatively TRBD1 (5 bases). Germline CDR1 is MNHNS and CDR2 is SASEGT. The V and J ends lost 4 bases and 3 bases respectively, with 30 bases between them. The CDR3 sequence is 20 residues long. The CDR3 reads CASSGAPLRSDRFLYTEAFF. CDR3 nucleotides: TGTGCCAGCAGTGGGGCGCCCCTCAGATCCGACAGATTTCTTTACACTGAAGCTTTCTTT.

V usage is TRBV5-6 and J usage is TRBJ1-6, with 10 bases fitting TRBD1. CDR1 is SGHDT, CDR2 YYEEEE, per germline. This CDR3 contains 15 residues. Germline trimming cut 4 bases from V and 9 bases from J; bases unmatched to any gene: 7. The CDR3 region is CASSPLGQGSSPLHF. The CDR3 coding sequence is TGTGCCAGCAGCCCTTTGGGACAGGGGAGTTCACCCCTCCACTTT.

This clone was picked up a small number of times. The V gene is TRBV10-2, the J gene TRBJ2-3; 10 nucleotides line up with TRBD2. This CDR3 comprises 17 residues. The J segment lost 5 bases and the V segment lost 4 bases, leaving 12 bases of the junction unmatched. From germline, CDR1 is WSHSY and CDR2 SAAADI. The CDR3 DNA reads TGCGCCAGCAGTGGGAAGAGAGCGCTAGCGGGGGTAGATACGCAGTATTTT. It translates to CASSGKRALAGVDTQYF.

The chain links TRBV7-9 to TRBJ1-2; the D gene is possibly TRBD1 (5 bases). This CDR3 comprises 14 residues. Trimming shortened V by 6 bases and J by 0 bases, and 11 bases separated the two germline ends. Germline assignment: CDR1 SEHNR and CDR2 FQNEAQ (reference sequence). The CDR3 nucleotides are TGTGCCAGCAGGACAGACGGATCTAACTATGGCTACACCTTC. Protein: CASRTDGSNYGYTF.

The CDR3 spells CATRTGTANNEQFF. The CDR3 DNA sequence: TGCGCCACCAGAACGGGGACAGCCAACAATGAGCAGTTCTTC. The chain combines TRBV5-1 with TRBJ2-1, with TRBD1 matching 7 bases. Germline V gives CDR1 SGHRS, CDR2 YFSETQ. This CDR3 is 14 amino acids long. V shed 9 bases, J shed 5 bases, and the junction held 11 bases outside the gene matches.

The V and J genes are TRBV6-5 and TRBJ2-1, with TRBD1 as a possible D gene (5 bases). Germline V gives CDR1 MNHEY, CDR2 SVGAGI. V was trimmed by 6 bases and J by 9 bases, leaving 12 bases between them. The CDR3 runs 12 residues. CDR3: CASSSGATEQFF. The CDR3 DNA sequence: TGTGCCAGCAGCTCTGGGGCAACTGAGCAGTTCTTC.

The V call is TRBV5-5, the J call TRBJ2-7; a weak D match, TRBD1 (6 bases). V shed 4 bases and J shed 2 bases, with 13 bases lying between them. The CDR3 loop spans 14 amino acids. CDR1 and CDR2 (germline): SGHKS, YYEKEE (reference sequence). CDR3 protein: CASSVRGRPYEQYF. DNA of the CDR3: TGTGCCAGCAGCGTCAGGGGCAGGCCCTACGAGCAGTACTTC.

V gene TRBV5-1 combines with J gene TRBJ1-1; maybe TRBD1 (5 bases). This CDR3 contains 15 residues. V was trimmed by 3 bases and J by 7 bases, leaving 19 bases between them. Germline V lookup: CDR1 SGHRS, CDR2 YFSETQ. The CDR3 sequence: CASSSFGGKKNEAFF. DNA for the CDR3: TGCGCCAGCAGCTCCTTTGGGGGGAAAAAGAATGAAGCTTTCTTT.

The rearrangement links TRBV6-1 to TRBJ1-2, with 8 positions matching TRBD1. Germline CDR1 MNHNS, CDR2 SASEGT. The CDR3 length is 16 residues. Trimming took 2 bases from V and 1 from J; bases not matched to a gene: 6. CDR3 nucleotides: TGTGCCAGCAGTGAACCGACAGGGGTAGATAACTATGGCTACACCTTC. This gives the protein CASSEPTGVDNYGYTF.

V is TRBV27 and J is TRBJ1-5; 9 nucleotides line up with TRBD1. Trimming at V came to 5 bases and at J to 7 bases, leaving 9 bases not matched to a gene. CDR3 size: 15 residues. From germline, CDR1 is MNHEY and CDR2 SMNVEV (reference sequence). The CDR3, as DNA: TGTGCCAGCAGTCCACTCAACAGGGGGCGGCAGCCCCAGCATTTT. Encoded protein: CASSPLNRGRQPQHF.

This chain uses TRBV29-1 with TRBJ1-1, with D possibly being TRBD1 (5 bases). V was shortened by 1 base and J by 4 bases, with 10 bases between the two germline ends. The germline V gene encodes CDR1 SQVTM and CDR2 ANQGSEA. The CDR3 consists of 13 residues. CDR3 region: CSVEGTGGTEAFF. The CDR3 DNA reads as TGCAGCGTTGAAGGGACGGGGGGCACTGAAGCTTTCTTT.

The chain combines TRBV2 with TRBJ2-1, with D tentatively TRBD2 (5 bases). Trimming removed 6 bases at V and 16 bases at J, with 16 bases between. CDR3 size: 11 residues. Germline V CDR1 and CDR2: SNHLY, FYNNEI. The CDR3 reads CASSERASLFF. CDR3 sequence (DNA): TGTGCCAGCAGCGAGAGGGCCTCGTTATTCTTC.

The chain combines TRBV7-3 with TRBJ2-1; TRBD2 agrees at 8 bases. Germline V gene data show CDR1 as SGHTA and CDR2 as FQGTGA. CDR3 length equals 16 residues. The J segment lost 3 bases and the V segment lost 5 bases, leaving 9 bases of the junction unmatched. The CDR3 DNA reads TGTGCCAGCAGCCCGTACGGGGGGGCGGGCTACAATGAGCAGTTCTTC. The encoded protein is CASSPYGGAGYNEQFF. The full variable domain, with the rest looked up from reference TRBV7-3 and TRBJ2-1, is GAGVSQTPSNKVTEKGKYVELRCDPISGHTALYWYRQSLGQGPEFLIYFQGTGAADDSGLPNDRFFAVRPEGSVSTLKIQRTERGDSAVYLCASSPYGGAGYNEQFFGPGTRLTVL.

The chain uses TRBV19 and TRBJ2-1, with D perhaps TRBD2 (6 bases). V lost 1 base and J 6 bases, leaving 13 bases between the germline ends. Looked up from germline, CDR1 is LNHDA and CDR2 is SQIVND (reference sequence). The CDR3 contains 15 residues. The CDR3 DNA sequence: TGTGCCAGTAGTATAGGGCTGGAGGGAACCAATGAGCAGTTCTTC. It yields the protein CASSIGLEGTNEQFF. Filled out from reference TRBV19 and TRBJ2-1, the complete variable domain reads DGGITQSPKYLFRKEGQNVTLSCEQNLNHDAMYWYRQDPGQGLRLIYYSQIVNDFQKGDIAEGYSVSREKKESFPLTVTSAQKNPTAFYLCASSIGLEGTNEQFFGPGTRLTVL.

CDR3 in DNA: TGTGCCAGCAGTTACTCGAGAGGAGCGGCGAGGTACTTC. Its translation is CASSYSRGAARYF. The chain is built from TRBV6-5 and TRBJ2-4; D may be TRBD2 (5 bases). Trimming removed 0 bases at V and 15 bases at J, with 15 bases between. CDR1 and CDR2 from the germline V gene are MNHEY and SVGAGI. This CDR3 is 13 amino acids long.

The rearrangement joins TRBV6-5 to TRBJ1-1; 7 nucleotides line up with TRBD1. The CDR3 runs to 14 residues. V lost 6 bases to trimming and J lost 2 bases; unmatched junction nucleotides: 6. Germline V gives CDR1 MNHEY, CDR2 SVGAGI. CDR3 region: CASRRGGSNTEAFF. The DNA for the CDR3 is TGTGCCAGCAGGCGAGGGGGCTCAAACACTGAAGCTTTCTTT.

This clone was seen a single time. V and J are TRBV29-1 and TRBJ1-1, with D possibly TRBD1 on 5 matching bases. Trimming took 8 bases from V and 4 from J, leaving 17 bases between them. Germline CDR1 SQVTM, CDR2 ANQGSEA. The CDR3 is 13 amino acids. The CDR3, as DNA: TGCAGCTCGCGTCAGGGCCTCGGCACTGAAGCTTTCTTT. It specifies CSSRQGLGTEAFF.

The V call is TRBV9, the J call TRBJ2-2, with TRBD2 identical over 8 bases. The CDR3 runs to 18 residues. Germline lookup yields CDR1 SGDLS and CDR2 YYNGEE. The junction had 13 bases not matched to a gene; V was cut back by 4 bases and J by 2 bases. The CDR3 sequence is CASSLPRGLAGNTGELFF. CDR3 in DNA: TGTGCCAGCAGCCTCCCCAGGGGTCTAGCGGGCAACACCGGGGAGCTGTTTTTT.

The chain recombines TRBV21-1 with TRBJ1-1. TRBV21-1 represents a pseudogene. There are 12 residues in the CDR3. The DNA of the CDR3 is TGTGCCAGCAATTGGCTAGGCGCTGAAGCTTTCTTT. Amino acids: CASNWLGAEAFF.

This clone was counted a few times. The V call is TRBV6-5, the J call TRBJ2-7; D not resolved. CDR1 is MNHEY, CDR2 SVGAGI, per germline. The length of the CDR3 is 13 residues. The V end was cut by 7 bases, the J end by 11 bases, with 21 bases between. Here the CDR3 DNA reads TGTGCCAGCAACTCCGGGTCTCTCGGATTAAAGTACTTC. Its translation is CASNSGSLGLKYF.

This clone occurred once. V gene TRBV6-5 combines with J gene TRBJ2-3, with D tentatively TRBD2 (7 bases). The CDR3 runs to 13 residues. V lost 10 bases to trimming and J lost 2 bases, with 13 bases between them. CDR1 and CDR2 from the germline V gene are MNHEY and SVGAGI. DNA for the CDR3: TGTGCCACCGCGGGGGCCTCCACAGATACGCAGTATTTT. It translates to CATAGASTDTQYF.

The genes are TRBV24-1 and TRBJ1-6; 11 bases map to TRBD1. CDR1 and CDR2 (germline): KGHDR, SFDVKD. The junction had 3 bases not matched to a gene; V was cut back by 6 bases and J by 6 bases. CDR3 length: 15 residues. This chain's CDR3 is CATSSGTGGNSPLHF. The CDR3 DNA is TGTGCCACCAGTTCCGGGACAGGGGGTAATTCACCCCTCCACTTT.

This clone was observed a few times. V is TRBV3-1 (or the pseudogene TRBV3-2) and J is TRBJ1-1; D gene uncertain. The V and J ends lost 4 bases and 10 bases respectively, with 16 bases between them. The CDR3 extends over 13 amino acids. Germline CDR1 LGHDT, CDR2 YNNKEL (reference sequence). The CDR3 loop is CASSRTEGFSAFF. The CDR3, as DNA: TGTGCCAGCAGCCGCACTGAGGGTTTCTCAGCTTTCTTT.

DNA for the CDR3: TGTGCCAGCAGGCGACAGGGGGAAGAGCAGCCCCAGCATTTT. This sequence encodes CASRRQGEEQPQHF. The V gene is TRBV6-6, the J gene TRBJ1-5, with 9 nucleotides matching TRBD1. The CDR3 has 14 amino acids. Trimming removed 6 bases from V and 7 bases from J; junction bases left unmatched: 7. CDR1 is MNHNY and CDR2 is SVGAGI in the germline V gene (reference sequence).

The chain carries TRBV4-1 and TRBJ1-5, with unresolved D. V shed 1 base and J shed 2 bases, with 12 bases lying between them. This CDR3 is 16 amino acids long. Germline V gene sequence: CDR1 MGHRA, CDR2 YSYEKL. The CDR3 sequence: CASSQGVTGGNQPQHF. The CDR3 DNA reads TGCGCCAGCAGCCAAGGGGTCACCGGGGGCAATCAGCCCCAGCATTTT.

The gene calls are TRBV30 and TRBJ1-1; no firm D call. There are 13 residues in the CDR3. Trimming stripped 7 bases from V and 6 bases from J, with 18 bases between. Looked up from germline, CDR1 is GTSNPN and CDR2 is SVGIG (reference sequence). CDR3: CASHRGSNSEAFF. The CDR3 DNA reads as TGTGCCTCCCACCGAGGGTCAAATTCTGAAGCTTTCTTT.

The chain joins TRBV7-9 to TRBJ1-4, with D unclear. The CDR3 totals 15 residues. Germline CDR1 and CDR2: SEHNR and FQNEAQ (reference sequence). Trimming left V 4 bases short and J 5 bases short, with 14 bases between. This CDR3 reads CASSSRAVFNEKLFF. CDR3 in DNA: TGTGCCAGCAGCTCCCGAGCGGTCTTCAATGAAAAACTGTTTTTT.

The rearrangement uses TRBV7-2 and TRBJ2-4; D may be TRBD2 (6 bases). Trimming shortened V by 1 base and J by 0 bases, and 16 bases separated the two germline ends. CDR3 size: 18 residues. The germline V gene encodes CDR1 SGHTA and CDR2 FQGNSA. CDR3 region: CASSLDSRGWEAKNIQYF. The CDR3 DNA follows: TGTGCCAGCAGCTTAGACTCGCGGGGTTGGGAAGCCAAAAACATTCAGTACTTC.